Below, 14 T cell receptor beta chains from the same sample are listed, as sequenced in a study of cytomegalovirus exposure and HLA in healthy donors. This PCR relied on a set of 60 Vbeta primers and 13 Jbeta primers. The table came from immunoSEQ multiplex PCR; TCRdb's copy has only in-frame clones and leaves some out. The sample records about 85,000 clones, roughly 80% being singletons. The source material was PBMCs. The source is a middle-aged man in good health and CMV-seropositive.

The chain uses TRBV19 and TRBJ1-1; no definite D call. Trimming left V 4 bases short and J 1 base short, with 7 bases between. This CDR3 comprises 13 residues. Germline CDR1 and CDR2: LNHDA and SQIVND (reference sequence). The CDR3 DNA follows: TGTGCCAGTAGTAAACAATGGAACACTGAAGCTTTCTTT. This encodes CASSKQWNTEAFF. The complete variable domain, with remaining parts taken from reference TRBV19 and TRBJ1-1, reads DGGITQSPKYLFRKEGQNVTLSCEQNLNHDAMYWYRQDPGQGLRLIYYSQIVNDFQKGDIAEGYSVSREKKESFPLTVTSAQKNPTAFYLCASSKQWNTEAFFGQGTRLTVV.

V and J are TRBV30 and TRBJ2-5; 13 bases are shared with TRBD2. Germline trimming cut 7 bases from V and 5 bases from J; bases unmatched to any gene: 10. Germline-derived CDR1 and CDR2 are GTSNPN and SVGIG (reference sequence). This CDR3 region has 15 residues. In DNA form, the CDR3 reads TGTGCCTCGACGACTAGCGGGAGGCTTACGGAGACCCAGTACTTC. Translated: CASTTSGRLTETQYF.

This chain joins TRBV12-5 and TRBJ2-7; 9 bases line up with TRBD2. Germline V CDR1 and CDR2: LGHNT, FRNRAP. V trimming: 6 bases; J trimming: 3 bases; junction bases outside the gene matches: 6. The CDR3 totals 14 residues. The CDR3 DNA reads as TGTGCTAGTGGATCCGGGACTAGCATCTACGAGCAGTACTTC. Residues: CASGSGTSIYEQYF.

This clone came up once. The chain employs TRBV12-5 and TRBJ2-5; 8 positions match TRBD2. In germline, CDR1 is LGHNT, CDR2 FRNRAP. The CDR3 is 16 amino acids. V trimming: 0 bases; J trimming: 5 bases; junction bases outside the gene matches: 8. The DNA of the CDR3 is TGTGCTAGTGGTTTGGTATCCAGCGGGAGAGGTGAGACCCAGTACTTC. Protein product: CASGLVSSGRGETQYF.

The chain has TRBV5-1 and TRBJ1-1, with a possible D match to TRBD1 (6 bases). With 4 bases removed from V and 11 bases from J, the gap between germline ends came to 21 bases. This CDR3 is 14 amino acids long. Germline values: CDR1 SGHRS, CDR2 YFSETQ. The CDR3 DNA is TGCGCCAGCAGCCCCGTCACAGGGAACCTAATGGCTTTCTTT. Its protein product is CASSPVTGNLMAFF.

The count of this clone is one. This sequence joins TRBV5-4 and TRBJ2-7; 7 bases fit TRBD1. V lost 4 bases, J lost 3 bases, and 10 bases stayed unmatched. The CDR3 length is 15 residues. In germline, CDR1 is SGHNT, CDR2 YYREEE (reference sequence). CDR3 loop: CASSATAQGDYEQYF. The CDR3 DNA reads TGTGCCAGCAGCGCAACCGCCCAGGGGGACTACGAGCAGTACTTC.

The V gene is TRBV19, the J gene TRBJ2-7; 7 positions agree with TRBD1. CDR1 is LNHDA and CDR2 is SQIVND in the germline V gene (reference sequence). Germline trimming cut 9 bases from V and 6 bases from J; bases unmatched to any gene: 11. This CDR3 comprises 13 residues. The CDR3 DNA reads as TGTGCCAGCACGTACAGGGGTGGCGGCGAGCAGTACTTC. As protein: CASTYRGGGEQYF.

CDR3 nucleotides: TGTGCCATCAGTGAGTCAACCCTCTTGGACAGGGGGGAACAGACCCAGTACTTC. Translated: CAISESTLLDRGEQTQYF. V is TRBV10-3 and J is TRBJ2-5; TRBD1 aligns across 10 bases. The V segment lost 0 bases and the J segment 6 bases; nucleotides outside the gene matches: 13. Looked up from germline, CDR1 is ENHRY and CDR2 is SYGVKD. The CDR3 contains 18 residues.

This chain joins TRBV18 and TRBJ1-2; no firm D call. This CDR3 has 13 residues. Germline V CDR1 and CDR2: KGHSH, LQKENI. Trimming took 3 bases from V and 8 from J, leaving 13 bases between them. CDR3 amino acids: CASSPAEGSGYTF. CDR3 coding DNA: TGTGCCAGCTCACCGGCGGAAGGTTCGGGCTACACCTTC.

The V gene is TRBV6-1, the J gene TRBJ1-2; D perhaps matches TRBD1 (5 bases). Germline lookup yields CDR1 MNHNS and CDR2 SASEGT. The CDR3 has 12 residues. V gave up 6 bases and J gave up 4 bases, with 9 bases separating them. The CDR3 DNA reads as TGTGCCAGCAGGTCGGGACTCTATGGCTACACCTTC. It yields the protein CASRSGLYGYTF.

This clone occurred a few times. The V call is TRBV7-6, the J call TRBJ2-5; 8 positions agree with TRBD2. Germline CDR1 SGHVS, CDR2 FNYEAQ. J was trimmed by 5 bases and V by 2 bases; bases with no gene match: 4. The CDR3 has 14 residues. CDR3 nucleotides: TGTGCCAGCAGCTTAATGACTAGCGAGGAGACCCAGTACTTC. This sequence encodes CASSLMTSEETQYF. Full variable domain (rest looked up from reference TRBV7-6 and TRBJ2-5): GAGVSQSPRYKVTKRGQDVALRCDPISGHVSLYWYRQALGQGPEFLTYFNYEAQQDKSGLPNDRFSAERPEGSISTLTIQRTEQRDSAMYRCASSLMTSEETQYFGPGTRLLVL.

The V and J genes are TRBV6-6 and TRBJ2-1; 15 bases line up with TRBD2. Trimming took 4 bases from V and 10 from J; bases not matched to a gene: 5. The CDR3 is 15 residues long. Germline lookup yields CDR1 MNHNY and CDR2 SVGAGI (reference sequence). This CDR3 is CASSFDGLAGGEQFF. CDR3 coding DNA: TGTGCCAGCAGTTTCGACGGACTAGCGGGAGGGGAGCAGTTCTTC.

The chain carries TRBV30 and TRBJ2-1, with 10 bases lining up with TRBD2. Trimming took 2 bases from V and 11 from J; bases not matched to a gene: 6. From germline, CDR1 is GTSNPN and CDR2 SVGIG (reference sequence). The CDR3 has 13 amino acids. The chain's CDR3 is CAWSSSGRGKQFF. The CDR3 coding sequence is TGTGCCTGGAGTTCGAGCGGGAGGGGGAAGCAGTTCTTC.

The chain is built from TRBV5-1 and TRBJ2-2, with D possibly matching TRBD1 (5 bases). There are 15 residues in the CDR3. V lost 2 bases and J 0 bases, leaving 8 bases between the germline ends. Per the germline V gene, CDR1 is SGHRS and CDR2 is YFSETQ. The CDR3 nucleotides are TGCGCCAGCAGCTTCATGGGGCCGAACACCGGGGAGCTGTTTTTT. Protein product: CASSFMGPNTGELFF.